This TCR beta chain was sequenced during a study of cytomegalovirus exposure and HLA in healthy donors. General study results and limits: Cytomegalovirus status, reportedly, was diagnosed with high specificity and sensitivity by the classifier. Roughly uniform depth of sequencing across donors was assumed in presence/absence analyses.

A note on this clone: Its target is unknown. Other DNA sequences of this sample code for an identical CDR3.

This CDR3 has 13 residues. The germline V gene has CDR1 MDHEN and CDR2 SYDVKM. V shed 2 bases and J shed 2 bases, with 6 bases lying between them. PCR amplification relied on 60 Vbeta primers (plus 13 Jbeta primers). Sequencing used immunoSEQ multiplex PCR; TCRdb keeps in-frame clones, though not all of them. The data contain over 100,000 clones, almost 80% of them singletons. The receptor comes from a female donor in good health and CMV-seronegative. The chain combines TRBV28 with TRBJ1-2; no firm D call. The source material was PBMCs. CDR3 coding DNA: TGTGCCAGCAGTTTAGGGCAGAACTATGGCTACACCTTC. Translating gives CASSLGQNYGYTF.